Included here is one T cell receptor beta chain sequence, with context. The data originate from a study of blood T cell repertoires in COVID-19. Study context: The study drew acute and convalescent COVID-19 samples from the United States, Italy and Spain.

The participants were between about 18 and 90 years old and came from 20 to 30 US areas. The study assigned cohorts using participant-reported clinical history. Original processing methods: Amplified reference gene primers provided the basis for estimating nucleated cell counts. Clones were sequenced by immunoSEQ multiplex PCR, and TCRdb holds only the in-frame ones, with some missing. For V, J and clone size, that table is used; D and trimming come from the DNA. Of around 220,000 clones listed, about nine tenths are singletons. This CDR3 has 14 residues. Trimming took off 0 bases at V and 4 bases at J, with 7 bases between the two ends. The germline V gene has CDR1 SGHDT and CDR2 YYEEEE.

This clonotype was sampled from a woman aged 25 to 39 with acute COVID-19. The chain couples TRBV5-6 to TRBJ2-2; TRBD1 is a possible D gene (5 bases). Sequences were obtained from PBMCs or T cells enriched from blood (not recorded which). The CDR3 bases are TGTGCCAGCAGCTTGGTGGGGCCCACCGGGGAGCTGTTTTTT. Translated: CASSLVGPTGELFF.